The 25 T cell receptor beta chains reported below all come from one sample, sequenced in a study of human T cells and chemical hapten exposure. Each CDR3 protein gets one entry after TCRdb re-called the RACE reads with MiXCR. The data show 180,000 or so distinct CDR3 sequences, with 25% to 30% seen just once and less than 3% held by the top ten. The sample's time point: pre-sensitization, week 0. Noted treatment: therapeutic diphenylcyclopropenone sensitization with weekly scalp DPC. The sample here was whole blood, taken in connection with sensitization to the hapten diphenylcyclopropenone (DPC). All receptors derive from a woman aged 30 to 39 with alopecia areata. Some clones in this sample may be carry-over from other donors' samples.

This chain links TRBV5-1 with TRBJ1-2; 9 bases are shared with TRBD1. Germline values: CDR1 SGHRS, CDR2 YFSETQ. The CDR3 totals 17 residues. Unmatched junction bases numbered 11, after V lost 3 bases and J lost 2 bases. The CDR3 nucleotides read TGCGCCAGCAGCTCCGGGACAGGGATTCTAAGGAACTATGGCTACACCTTC. Translating it yields CASSSGTGILRNYGYTF.

This clonotype was detected a few times. The chain combines TRBV20-1 with TRBJ2-3; D may be TRBD1 or TRBD2 (5 bases each). Germline V gene lookup returns CDR1 DFQATT and CDR2 SNEGSKA (reference sequence). The V end lost 0 bases, the J end lost 3 bases, and 19 bases lay between the germline ends. The CDR3 is made up of 17 amino acids. The CDR3 coding sequence is TGCAGTGCTAGAGATATAGGGACCCCTCAATTGACAGATACGCAGTATTTT. This gives the protein CSARDIGTPQLTDTQYF.

This clonotype turned up a few times. This chain links TRBV10-3 with TRBJ2-1, with 8 bases aligning to TRBD2. Germline V CDR1 and CDR2: ENHRY, SYGVKD. V shed 7 bases, J shed 5 bases, and the junction held 7 bases outside the gene matches. The CDR3 covers 14 residues. CDR3 loop: CAITRAGADNEQFF. CDR3 nucleotide sequence: TGTGCCATCACCAGAGCGGGAGCGGACAATGAGCAGTTCTTC.

The chain recombines TRBV4-2 with TRBJ1-2; D possibly corresponds to TRBD1 (5 bases). Germline V lookup: CDR1 LGHNA, CDR2 YNFKEQ. The CDR3 totals 17 residues. V was cut by 0 bases and J by 0 bases, with 14 bases left in between. The CDR3 DNA follows: TGTGCCAGCAGCCAAGATTTGGGGGGTCTGGCTAACTATGGCTACACCTTC. This codes for CASSQDLGGLANYGYTF.

The V and J genes are TRBV6-2 or TRBV6-3 and TRBJ1-1; D call uncertain. The CDR3 extends over 13 amino acids. V was shortened by 7 bases and J by 0 bases, with 9 bases between the two germline ends. From germline, CDR1 is MNHEY and CDR2 SVGEGT. The DNA of the CDR3 is TGTGCCAGCATGTTGGAGATGAACACTGAAGCTTTCTTT. Encoded protein: CASMLEMNTEAFF.

This clonotype was seen more than once but under ten times. J is TRBJ2-3 and V is TRBV7-9, with 7 bases fitting TRBD1. The trim removed 11 bases at V and 5 bases at J, leaving 10 bases unmatched. Per germline, CDR1 SEHNR and CDR2 FQNEAQ (reference sequence). This CDR3 is built from 13 residues. The CDR3, as DNA: TGTGCCGCCGGCCCACAGGGGTTAGATACGCAGTATTTT. Translation: CAAGPQGLDTQYF.

Only a few counts were recorded for this clonotype. The V gene is TRBV28, the J gene TRBJ1-2; no reliable D call. The CDR3 is 14 residues long. V lost 8 bases to trimming and J lost 1 base, with 14 bases between them. CDR1 is MDHEN and CDR2 is SYDVKM in the germline V gene. In DNA form, the CDR3 reads TGTGCCAGCCAATGGGCAGGAGATAACTATGGCTACACCTTC. Its translation is CASQWAGDNYGYTF.

V and J are TRBV5-1 and TRBJ1-4; TRBD1 is a possible D gene (5 bases). V was cut by 4 bases and J by 0 bases, with 7 bases left in between. The CDR3 is 14 residues long. The germline CDR1 and CDR2 sequences are SGHRS and YFSETQ. CDR3 in DNA: TGCGCCAGCAGCGAGACAGCAACTAATGAAAAACTGTTTTTT. Its protein product is CASSETATNEKLFF.

The chain employs TRBV29-1 and TRBJ2-1; D call uncertain. There are 13 residues in the CDR3. Germline V gene sequence: CDR1 SQVTM, CDR2 ANQGSEA. Deletions cut 4 bases from V and 6 bases from J, with 13 bases between. This CDR3 reads CSVVDPYGNEQFF. For the CDR3, the DNA is TGCAGCGTTGTGGATCCCTATGGCAATGAGCAGTTCTTC.

Only a few counts were recorded for this clonotype. This CDR3 is CASSERQTITEAFF. The CDR3 nucleotides are TGTGCCAGCAGCGAGCGACAAACTATCACTGAAGCTTTCTTT. The chain combines TRBV7-9 with TRBJ1-1, with D unclear. This CDR3 region has 14 residues. V was trimmed by 5 bases and J by 4 bases, leaving 14 bases between them. Germline CDR1 is SEHNR and CDR2 is FQNEAQ (reference sequence).

This clonotype was counted ten times or more. The chain couples TRBV20-1 to TRBJ1-1; TRBD1 matches at 7 bases. The CDR3 length is 13 residues. Per the germline V gene, CDR1 is DFQATT and CDR2 is SNEGSKA (reference sequence). Unmatched junction bases numbered 4, after V lost 3 bases and J lost 3 bases. The CDR3 region is CSARGRGDTEAFF. The CDR3 DNA reads TGCAGTGCTAGGGGCAGGGGGGACACTGAAGCTTTCTTT.

The chain combines TRBV9 with TRBJ2-1; 7 bases fit TRBD2. Germline V gives CDR1 SGDLS, CDR2 YYNGEE. The trim removed 4 bases at V and 8 bases at J, leaving 3 bases unmatched. This CDR3 contains 12 residues. Written as DNA, the CDR3 is TGTGCCAGCAGCCCGCGGGAGTATGAGCAGTTCTTC. Translated, it gives CASSPREYEQFF. The full variable domain, its missing parts supplied by reference TRBV9 and TRBJ2-1, is DSGVTQTPKHLITATGQRVTLRCSPRSGDLSVYWYQQSLDQGLQFLIQYYNGEERAKGNILERFSAQQFPDLHSELNLSSLELGDSALYFCASSPREYEQFFGPGTRLTVL.

The count of this clonotype is one. The V and J genes are TRBV24-1 and TRBJ1-6; unclear D gene. V was cut by 12 bases and J by 3 bases, with 11 bases left in between. The germline V gene has CDR1 KGHDR and CDR2 SFDVKD. The CDR3 consists of 13 residues. The CDR3 region is CAVKKNYNSPLHF. The CDR3 nucleotides read TGTGCCGTCAAGAAAAACTATAATTCACCCCTCCACTTT.

This clonotype was detected a few times. The rearrangement joins TRBV29-1 to TRBJ2-1, with 10 positions matching TRBD2. The CDR3 spans 14 residues. Per germline, CDR1 SQVTM and CDR2 ANQGSEA. V shed 2 bases, J shed 7 bases, and the junction held 5 bases outside the gene matches. CDR3 amino acids: CSVERPSGGNEQFF. CDR3 bases: TGCAGCGTTGAAAGGCCTAGCGGGGGAAATGAGCAGTTCTTC.

This clonotype has a handful of counts. The chain joins TRBV2 to TRBJ2-7, with D possibly TRBD2 on 6 matching bases. V lost 3 bases and J 2 bases, leaving 14 bases between the germline ends. The CDR3 sequence is 15 residues long. The germline gives CDR1 SNHLY, CDR2 FYNNEI. DNA of the CDR3: TGTGCCAGCAGTGATGGTAGCGGATCTCCCTACGAGCAGTACTTC. Amino acids: CASSDGSGSPYEQYF.

This chain joins TRBV30 and TRBJ2-2; D gene unclear. With 0 bases removed from V and 4 bases from J, the gap between germline ends came to 6 bases. Germline values: CDR1 GTSNPN, CDR2 SVGIG (reference sequence). The CDR3 runs to 13 residues. In DNA, the CDR3 is TGTGCCTGGAGTGTGGGTCTCACCGGGGAGCTGTTTTTT. Translated, it gives CAWSVGLTGELFF.

This clonotype turned up a few times. The chain is built from TRBV5-1 and TRBJ1-4, with a weak D call TRBD1 (6 bases). The germline V and J ends were trimmed by 4 bases and 0 bases, with 13 bases remaining between them. Looked up from germline, CDR1 is SGHRS and CDR2 is YFSETQ. The CDR3 is 16 residues long. CDR3 nucleotides: TGCGCCAGCAGCCCGGGGGCGTTTGCAACTAATGAAAAACTGTTTTTT. It codes for CASSPGAFATNEKLFF.

The V gene is TRBV29-1, the J gene TRBJ1-2; a possible D gene is TRBD1 (5 bases). Germline-derived CDR1 and CDR2 are SQVTM and ANQGSEA. The V end was cut by 1 base, the J end by 7 bases, with 10 bases between. CDR3 length equals 12 residues. The CDR3 sequence is CSVEGGSGGYTF. DNA of the CDR3: TGCAGCGTTGAAGGGGGGAGTGGTGGCTACACCTTC. The variable domain in full, with the rest retrieved from reference TRBV29-1 and TRBJ1-2, is SAVISQKPSRDICQRGTSLTIQCQVDSQVTMMFWYRQQPGQSLTLIATANQGSEATYESGFVIDKFPISRPNLTFSTLTVSNMSPEDSSIYLCSVEGGSGGYTFGSGTRLTVV.

This clonotype was counted between two and nine times. The rearrangement joins TRBV3-1 to TRBJ1-6; 8 bases align to TRBD1. The CDR3 extends over 15 amino acids. The germline V gene has CDR1 LGHDT and CDR2 YNNKEL (reference sequence). The J segment lost 7 bases and the V segment lost 3 bases, leaving 5 bases of the junction unmatched. CDR3 region: CASSQDDRGNSPLHF. DNA of the CDR3: TGTGCCAGCAGCCAGGACGACAGGGGCAATTCACCCCTCCACTTT.

The gene calls are TRBV29-1 and TRBJ2-7; D is undetermined. Germline-derived CDR1 and CDR2 are SQVTM and ANQGSEA. The CDR3 totals 14 residues. Trimming shortened V by 4 bases and J by 0 bases, and 13 bases separated the two germline ends. The DNA of the CDR3 is TGCAGCGTTGGAACTGGGCTACCCTCCTACGAGCAGTACTTC. Its translation is CSVGTGLPSYEQYF.

This clonotype was seen a few times. The V and J genes are TRBV20-1 and TRBJ2-1; 7 bases fit TRBD2. Trimming at V came to 7 bases and at J to 6 bases, leaving 12 bases not matched to a gene. The CDR3 is 14 amino acids. Germline V lookup: CDR1 DFQATT, CDR2 SNEGSKA (reference sequence). Here the CDR3 DNA reads TGCAGTGGCCCGAGGGCGGGAGTGGTCAATGAGCAGTTCTTC. It codes for CSGPRAGVVNEQFF.

The chain carries TRBV28 and TRBJ1-1, with D uncertain. V dropped 6 bases and J dropped 2 bases, with 7 bases sitting between them. The CDR3 covers 12 residues. Per the germline V gene, CDR1 is MDHEN and CDR2 is SYDVKM. The CDR3 here is CASSLINTEAFF. The CDR3, as DNA: TGTGCCAGCAGCCTTATCAACACTGAAGCTTTCTTT.

This clonotype was recorded only once. The chain employs TRBV2 and TRBJ2-1; the D is unclear. The CDR3 runs 12 residues. V lost 3 bases and J 4 bases, leaving 4 bases between the germline ends. Germline CDR1 reads SNHLY; CDR2 reads FYNNEI. The CDR3 loop reads CASSELYNEQFF. The CDR3 DNA follows: TGTGCCAGCAGTGAGTTATACAATGAGCAGTTCTTC.

This sequence joins TRBV28 and TRBJ1-2, with TRBD1 matching 10 bases. The CDR3 has 15 amino acids. The V segment lost 3 bases and the J segment 8 bases; nucleotides outside the gene matches: 9. CDR1 and CDR2 (germline): MDHEN, SYDVKM. This chain's CDR3 is CASSFSSKTGGGYTF. In nucleotides, the CDR3 is TGTGCCAGCAGTTTTTCATCCAAGACAGGGGGCGGCTACACCTTC.

There are a few counts of this clonotype. The J gene is TRBJ2-3, the V gene TRBV7-2; 11 bases are a match to TRBD2. The germline gives CDR1 SGHTA, CDR2 FQGNSA. This CDR3 comprises 14 residues. Unmatched junction bases numbered 2, after V lost 3 bases and J lost 6 bases. In DNA form, the CDR3 reads TGTGCCAGCAGCTTGACTAGCGGGGCGGATACGCAGTATTTT. Translation: CASSLTSGADTQYF.